This TCR beta chain was identified in a study of CD8+ T cells in alopecia areata. Study-level background: Among treated patients, severity was scored by affected scalp area percentage. Study-wide results and limits: An increase in clonality over normal scalp was evident in lesional scalp, especially alopecia totalis/universalis.

The treatment was: oral pan-JAK inhibitor, 5-10 mg twice daily. Lesional scalp punch biopsies and peripheral blood came from alopecia areata patients. cDNA prepared by RNA extraction and subsequent reverse transcription served as the template for sequencing. Using immunoSEQ multiplex PCR, the repertoire was profiled, and TCRdb retains in-frame clones only, with some absent. The repertoire holds roughly 220,000 clones, roughly 66% seen once, with around 1.2% in the top ten. V shed 4 bases and J 10 bases; nucleotides not matched to a gene: 19. This CDR3 spans 17 amino acids. CDR1 is SGHRS, CDR2 YFSETQ, per germline. Remarks on this clone: Its target is unknown.

Sample: CD4+ T cells sorted from blood, taken at week 44, from a patient treated with tofacitinib. The sequence derives from a human donor with alopecia areata. The chain combines TRBV5-1 with TRBJ2-1; 8 positions match TRBD2. In DNA, the CDR3 is TGCGCCAGCAGCGAACGACCCGGGGGGGCTCTTCTCGGAGAGCAGTTCTTC. As protein: CASSERPGGALLGEQFF.